These T cell receptor beta chains were read from a single sample in a study of regulatory T cells in long-lasting Graves disease. TCRdb reanalysed the multiplex PCR reads using MiXCR and keeps one entry per CDR3 protein. The sample has 390,000 or so distinct CDR3 sequences; approximately 12% are singletons. The same data also contributed to another study, on T cells in Graves' hyperthyroidism and ophthalmopathy.

The material sequenced was peripheral blood mononuclear cells (PBMCs), taken at new diagnosis, from a patient treated with antithyroid drugs. Receptor source: a woman aged 18 to 35 with Graves disease. Both conserved end residues are part of each CDR3. Each record gives: J gene, V gene, clone size, D gene, CDR3 DNA, CDR3 protein. A D gene is named only where the DNA matches it firmly. Where a row states a size, it is once, few, many or the class of an expanded clone; other rows omit it.

TRBJ2-7,TRBV6-1,-,-,TGTGCCAGCAGCTCTGGGAGTTACTACGAGCAGTACTTC,CASSSGSYYEQYF
TRBJ2-5,TRBV20-1,few,-,TGCAGTGCCCCCTCGTTTGAGACCCAGTACTTC,CSAPSFETQYF
TRBJ2-7,TRBV28,many,-,TGTGCCAGCAGCCCCCCTGGGCTAGCAGGGTACGAGCAGTACTTC,CASSPPGLAGYEQYF
TRBJ1-1,TRBV6-5,few,-,TGTGCCAGCAGTTTCACAGGCCAATTGAACACTGAAGCTCTCTTT,CASSFTGQLNTEALF
TRBJ2-7,TRBV6-1,many,-,TGTGCCAGCAGTACAACCGGGACCACTTCCTACGAGCAGTACTTC,CASSTTGTTSYEQYF
TRBJ1-2,TRBV12-3/TRBV12-4,-,-,TGTGCCAGCAGTTTCTCCAATTCTCCCTATGGCTACACCTTC,CASSFSNSPYGYTF
TRBJ1-1,TRBV2,many,-,TGTGCCAGCAGTGAAGGGGGAGATGAAGCTTTCTTT,CASSEGGDEAFF
TRBJ1-2,TRBV9,-,-,TGTGCCAGCAGCCCTAGCGGGCAAGACTATGGCTACACCTTC,CASSPSGQDYGYTF
TRBJ2-5,TRBV6-1,many,TRBD2,TGTGCCAGCAGTGATCTAGCGGGGGGATCAGAGACCCAGTACTTC,CASSDLAGGSETQYF
TRBJ2-1,TRBV28,many,-,TGTGCCAGCAGCCATAGAGGCAACTCCTACAATGAGCAGTTCTTC,CASSHRGNSYNEQFF
TRBJ2-1,TRBV6-4,few,-,TGTGCCAGCAGTGGTAACTCAGAGGGTGAGCAGTTCTTC,CASSGNSEGEQFF
TRBJ2-1,TRBV14,many,TRBD2,TGTGCCAGCAGCCAAGAAGAATGGGGGGGCTCCTACAATGAGCAGTTCTTC,CASSQEEWGGSYNEQFF
TRBJ1-3,TRBV29-1,-,-,TGCAGCGTTGGACATCAGTCCTCTGGAAACACCATATATTTT,CSVGHQSSGNTIYF
TRBJ2-5,TRBV29-1,many,-,TGCAGCGTTGACGCCGGGGCCCAAGAGACCCAGTACTTC,CSVDAGAQETQYF
TRBJ2-7,TRBV19,few,TRBD2,TGTGCCAGTAGCCGCGGACTAGCGGTCTCCTACGAGCAGTACTTC,CASSRGLAVSYEQYF
TRBJ2-3,TRBV12-3/TRBV12-4,-,-,TGTGCCAGCAGTTTAAGGGGCCAGGGGATTCTCGGAGATACGCAGTATTTT,CASSLRGQGILGDTQYF
TRBJ2-1,TRBV4-1,-,-,TGCGCCAGCAGCCAACTAACGAGGGGGGGCCCCTACAATGAGCAGTTCTTC,CASSQLTRGGPYNEQFF
TRBJ1-6,TRBV7-2,many,-,TGTGCCAGCAGCTTAGCCTGGGGACGGGCGTCACCCCTCCACTTT,CASSLAWGRASPLHF
TRBJ2-5,TRBV29-1,many,-,TGCAGCGTTGTCGACGGGGTTAGAATGGAGACCCAGTACTTC,CSVVDGVRMETQYF
TRBJ2-2,TRBV2,few,-,TGTGCCAGCAGTGAGTCCGGGACCAACACCGGGGAGCTGTTTTTT,CASSESGTNTGELFF
TRBJ1-1,TRBV2,many,-,TGTGCCAGCAGCCCCCCGTGGGGGGAGCTAACTGAAGCTTTCTTT,CASSPPWGELTEAFF
TRBJ2-1,TRBV7-3,-,TRBD2,TGTGCCAGCAGCTACACCGGGACTAGCGTTTACAATGAGCAGTTCTTC,CASSYTGTSVYNEQFF
TRBJ2-3,TRBV7-3,-,-,TGTGCCAGCAGCTTAATGATAGCGGAGGAGGGTACAACGCAGTATTTT,CASSLMIAEEGTTQYF
TRBJ2-1,TRBV5-1,-,TRBD2,TGCGCCAGCAGCTGGGACTATAGGAGCTCCTACAATGGGCAGTTCTTC,CASSWDYRSSYNGQFF
TRBJ2-1,TRBV6-1,many,-,TGTGCCAGCAGTGGAGGGAATCATTACAATGAGCAGTTCTTC,CASSGGNHYNEQFF
TRBJ2-7,TRBV20-1,many,-,TGCAGTGCTAAGGACACAGACTACGAGCAGTACTTC,CSAKDTDYEQYF
TRBJ2-3,TRBV4-1,few,-,TGCGCCAGCTCCCGGGCCCTAGCAGCCTACACAGATACGCAGTATTTT,CASSRALAAYTDTQYF
TRBJ2-5,TRBV10-1,many,-,TGCGCCAGCAGTGAGTCGAAGGGGGAGGGAGAGACCCAGTACTTC,CASSESKGEGETQYF
TRBJ2-7,TRBV25-1,-,TRBD1,TGTGCCAGCAGTGAAAGCCTAATGACAGGGCCCTACGAGCAGTACTTC,CASSESLMTGPYEQYF
TRBJ2-1,TRBV28,many,-,TGTGCCAGCAGTTTTCGCGGGAAGCAGTTCTTC,CASSFRGKQFF
TRBJ2-1,TRBV19,-,TRBD2,TGTGCCAGTAGTAGGACTAGCGGGAGGGCGGGGTACAATGAGCAGTTCTTC,CASSRTSGRAGYNEQFF
TRBJ2-7,TRBV5-6,-,TRBD2,TGTGCCAGCAGCTTGAGGCGGGGGGGCTACGAGCAGTACTTC,CASSLRRGGYEQYF
TRBJ2-1,TRBV7-2,many,-,TGTGCCAGCAGCTCCCCCGGACCGGTCTTGTCCTACAATGAGCAGTTCTTC,CASSSPGPVLSYNEQFF
TRBJ1-1,TRBV19,few,-,TGTGCCAGTAGTCCTAACAGGGTACGTGCTTTCTTT,CASSPNRVRAFF
TRBJ2-7,TRBV28,many,-,TGTGCCACCCGAGGGCTATTTGGACCCTACGAGCAGTACTTC,CATRGLFGPYEQYF
TRBJ2-2,TRBV7-9,few,TRBD2,TGTGCCAGCAGCTTGGCGGGGGAGCTCGCCGGGGAGCTGTTTTTT,CASSLAGELAGELFF
TRBJ1-2,TRBV11-2,-,TRBD1,TGTGCCAGCAGCCCTAGGGAGGACAGGGGAGATGGCTACACCTTC,CASSPREDRGDGYTF
TRBJ2-5,TRBV6-1,many,-,TGTGCCAGCAGCATAATGAAACGGGCTGAGACCCAGTACTTC,CASSIMKRAETQYF
TRBJ1-2,TRBV4-1,-,TRBD1,TGCGCCAGCAGCCAAGATTGGGCTCGACCTAACAGGGGCCCATATGGCTACACCTTC,CASSQDWARPNRGPYGYTF
TRBJ2-5,TRBV28,-,-,TGTGCCAGCAGGAGCCCGGGGACGGGGCTTGAGACCCAGTACTTC,CASRSPGTGLETQYF
TRBJ2-3,TRBV27,-,TRBD2,TGTGCCAGCAGTTCTAGACTAGCGGGGGGGACGCAGTATTTT,CASSSRLAGGTQYF
TRBJ2-7,TRBV3-1,many,-,TGTGCCAGCAGCCAAGCCGGGGGCACCTACGAGCAGTACTTC,CASSQAGGTYEQYF
TRBJ2-5,TRBV7-2,many,-,TGTGCCAGCAGCTTTGGGGCTGTCGAGACCCAGTACTTC,CASSFGAVETQYF
TRBJ1-2,TRBV4-1,-,TRBD1,TGCGCCAGCAGCCAAATTTCATTAGGGACAGGGGGGTATGGCTACACCTTC,CASSQISLGTGGYGYTF
TRBJ1-6,TRBV10-3,many,-,TGTGCCATCAGTGAGAAACAGAATTCACCCCTCCACTTT,CAISEKQNSPLHF
TRBJ2-1,TRBV6-2/TRBV6-3,many,-,TGTGCCAGCATACCGAGGGCCCGGGAGAGGCGCAAGTCCAATGAGCAGTTCTTC,CASIPRARERRKSNEQFF
TRBJ2-7,TRBV11-1,many,TRBD2,TGTGCCAGCAGCTTAAGTACCGGGACTAGCTACGAGCAGTACTTC,CASSLSTGTSYEQYF
TRBJ1-4,TRBV12-3/TRBV12-4,-,-,TGTGCCAGCAGTCCCACGAGGGGCAGGAGGCGAATAGCTGAAAAACTGTTTTTT,CASSPTRGRRRIAEKLFF
TRBJ1-2,TRBV10-2,-,-,TGCGCCAGCAGTGAGTCCGCAGGCTCTATTTCATTC,CASSESAGSISF
TRBJ1-2,TRBV12-5,many,-,TGTGCTAGTGGTTCCGGAGAGACCTTAGCTAACTATGGCTACACCTTC,CASGSGETLANYGYTF
TRBJ1-1,TRBV4-1,-,-,TGCGCCAGCAGCCAAGTTCTGTTAAAGGCTGAAGCTTTCTTT,CASSQVLLKAEAFF
TRBJ1-1,TRBV19,many,-,TGTGCCAGTAGTATTGACAGAGACACTGAAGCTTTCTTT,CASSIDRDTEAFF
TRBJ2-5,TRBV27,many,-,TGTGCCAGCAGTTTATCTCCAGGGCAAATCCAAGAGACCCAGTACTTC,CASSLSPGQIQETQYF